This T cell receptor beta chain was recorded in a study of blood T cell repertoires in COVID-19. Overall study context: COVID-19 samples collected from the United States, Italy and Spain covered acute and convalescent phases. T cells, B-cell-depleted T cells, or PBMCs provided the cDNA or gDNA that served as material.

This clone was detected only once. This CDR3 has 14 amino acids. Germline V gene lookup returns CDR1 WSHSY and CDR2 SAAADI. The germline V and J ends were trimmed by 9 bases and 5 bases, with 19 bases remaining between them. Under the authors' procedure: Reference gene primer amplification gave nucleated cell count estimates. TCRdb keeps only in-frame clones here, not all; method: immunoSEQ multiplex PCR. For V, J and clone size, that table is used; D and trimming come from the DNA. The table includes about 250,000 clones, 80% to 90% detected once. The genes are TRBV10-2 and TRBJ1-1, with a tentative D call TRBD1 (5 bases). The sequencing sample was made of peripheral blood. The source is a woman in her 70s with acute or convalescent COVID-19. The CDR3 reads CASKFSQGRTEAFF. As DNA, the CDR3 is TGCGCCAGTAAGTTCAGCCAGGGAAGGACTGAAGCTTTCTTT.